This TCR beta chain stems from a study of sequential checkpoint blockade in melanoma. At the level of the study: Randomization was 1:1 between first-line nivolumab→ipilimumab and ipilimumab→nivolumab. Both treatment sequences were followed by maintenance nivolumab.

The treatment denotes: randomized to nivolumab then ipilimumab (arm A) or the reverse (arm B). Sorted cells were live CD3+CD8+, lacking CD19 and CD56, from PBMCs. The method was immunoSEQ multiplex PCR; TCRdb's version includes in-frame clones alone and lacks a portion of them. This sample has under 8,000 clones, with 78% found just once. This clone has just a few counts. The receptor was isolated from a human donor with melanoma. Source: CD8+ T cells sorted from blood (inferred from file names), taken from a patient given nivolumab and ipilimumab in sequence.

The CDR3 sequence: CASSGTANYGYTF. The CDR3 bases are TGTGCCAGCAGTGGGACAGCTAACTATGGCTACACCTTC. This chain links TRBV6-1 with TRBJ1-2, with D possibly matching TRBD1 (6 bases). Germline CDR1 reads MNHNS; CDR2 reads SASEGT. Trimming left V 4 bases short and J 0 bases short, with 6 bases between. The CDR3 is made up of 13 amino acids.